Each of the 16 T cell receptor beta chains below was sequenced from the same sample in a study of blood T cell repertoires in COVID-19. The protocol was immunoSEQ multiplex PCR, while the TCRdb copy is restricted to in-frame clones and leaves out a portion. Counted here are some 90,000 clones, almost 90% occurring once; the ten biggest clones make up more than 3.5%. The specimen was peripheral blood. Receptors originate from a woman of 80 years or more with active or convalescent COVID-19.

The chain carries TRBV2 and TRBJ2-1; 9 bases agree with TRBD2. V shed 1 base and J 6 bases; nucleotides not matched to a gene: 7. CDR1 is SNHLY and CDR2 is FYNNEI in the germline V gene. The CDR3 extends over 16 amino acids. CDR3 DNA: TGTGCCAGCAGTGAAGATGGCGGGAGGGCCCTCAATGAGCAGTTCTTC. This gives the protein CASSEDGGRALNEQFF.

The chain joins TRBV5-4 to TRBJ1-2; D perhaps matches TRBD1 (5 bases). The germline gives CDR1 SGHNT, CDR2 YYREEE (reference sequence). V was cut by 0 bases and J by 3 bases, with 12 bases left in between. The CDR3 is 15 amino acids. CDR3 sequence reads: CASSLARDFDYGYTF. The DNA for the CDR3 is TGTGCCAGCAGCTTGGCCAGGGACTTCGACTATGGCTACACCTTC.

This rearrangement joins TRBV2 to TRBJ2-5; weak D call: TRBD2 (6 bases). V lost 7 bases and J lost 0, with 9 bases in between. The CDR3 sequence is 13 residues long. Germline V gives CDR1 SNHLY, CDR2 FYNNEI. The CDR3 nucleotides are TGTGCCAGCAATGGGGGGTACCAAGAGACCCAGTACTTC. Translating it yields CASNGGYQETQYF.

This clone has just one count. CDR3 in DNA: TGCGCCAGCAGCTGGGGGGAGACTAGCGGGAGGACTGAGCAGTTCTTC. Translating gives CASSWGETSGRTEQFF. The chain recombines TRBV5-1 with TRBJ2-1, with 13 bases fitting TRBD2. After removal of 3 bases from V and 9 bases from J, the junction contained 9 bases not matched to a gene. The CDR3 runs 16 residues. The germline V gene has CDR1 SGHRS and CDR2 YFSETQ.

The V and J genes are TRBV28 and TRBJ2-5; 7 bases map to TRBD1. Trimming cost V 8 bases and J 5 bases; bases outside gene matches: 2. CDR3 length: 11 residues. Germline assignment: CDR1 MDHEN and CDR2 SYDVKM. As DNA, the CDR3 is TGTGCCAGCGGCAGGGGGGAGACCCAGTACTTC. Encoded protein: CASGRGETQYF.

This chain links TRBV7-2 with TRBJ1-1, with D hard to call. Germline CDR1 is SGHTA and CDR2 is FQGNSA. The CDR3 spans 13 residues. The V end was cut by 1 base, the J end by 4 bases, with 7 bases between. The CDR3 protein is CASSLGEGTEAFF. Here the CDR3 DNA reads TGTGCCAGCAGCTTAGGAGAGGGCACTGAAGCTTTCTTT.

The chain recombines TRBV30 with TRBJ2-5; D is undetermined. The germline V gene has CDR1 GTSNPN and CDR2 SVGIG (reference sequence). Trimming took off 0 bases at V and 2 bases at J, with 13 bases between the two ends. This CDR3 has 15 amino acids. Here the CDR3 DNA reads TGTGCCTGGAGTGTGTTATCCACAGTACAAGAGACCCAGTACTTC. Translating gives CAWSVLSTVQETQYF. Using reference TRBV30 and TRBJ2-5 for the parts outside the CDR3, the full variable domain is SQTIHQWPATLVQPVGSPLSLECTVEGTSNPNLYWYRQAAGRGLQLLFYSVGIGQISSEVPQNLSASRPQDRQFILSSKKLLLSDSGFYLCAWSVLSTVQETQYFGPGTRLLVL.

The chain couples TRBV5-4 to TRBJ2-7; TRBD1 is a possible D gene (6 bases). This CDR3 is 14 amino acids long. Deletions cut 4 bases from V and 2 bases from J, with 13 bases between. The V gene's germline CDR1 is SGHNT and CDR2 YYREEE (reference sequence). The CDR3 DNA follows: TGTGCCAGCAGCAATACAGGGCCAACCTACGAGCAGTACTTC. It encodes CASSNTGPTYEQYF. Full variable domain (rest looked up from reference TRBV5-4 and TRBJ2-7): ETGVTQSPTHLIKTRGQQVTLRCSSQSGHNTVSWYQQALGQGPQFIFQYYREEENGRGNFPPRFSGLQFPNYSSELNVNALELDDSALYLCASSNTGPTYEQYFGPGTRLTVT.

This rearrangement joins TRBV6-2 or TRBV6-3 to TRBJ1-3; D is perhaps TRBD1 (5 bases). The CDR3 contains 14 residues. Germline V CDR1 and CDR2: MNHEY, SVGEGT. Trimming took 3 bases from V and 5 from J, leaving 11 bases between them. CDR3 protein: CASSYRDSRNTIYF. CDR3 nucleotide sequence: TGTGCCAGCAGTTATCGGGACTCAAGAAACACCATATATTTT.

In this sample, this clone turned up once. This CDR3 is CASSVDGAGNSPLHF. The DNA of the CDR3 is TGTGCCAGCAGCGTAGATGGGGCCGGTAATTCACCCCTCCACTTT. V is TRBV9 and J is TRBJ1-6; D perhaps matches TRBD1 (5 bases). Trimming pared 0 bases from V and 6 bases from J, leaving 10 bases between. CDR1 is SGDLS and CDR2 is YYNGEE in the germline V gene. There are 15 residues in the CDR3.

V and J are TRBV7-9 and TRBJ1-6; the D gene is possibly TRBD1 (6 bases). Deletions cut 4 bases from V and 7 bases from J, with 11 bases between. This CDR3 spans 14 amino acids. Germline lookup yields CDR1 SEHNR and CDR2 FQNEAQ (reference sequence). The DNA of the CDR3 is TGTGCCAGCAGCTACGGACAGCTAAATTCACCCCTCCACTTT. Amino acid sequence: CASSYGQLNSPLHF. Together with reference TRBV7-9 and TRBJ1-6, the CDR3 gives the full variable domain: DTGVSQNPRHKITKRGQNVTFRCDPISEHNRLYWYRQTLGQGPEFLTYFQNEAQLEKSRLLSDRFSAERPKGSFSTLEIQRTEQGDSAMYLCASSYGQLNSPLHFGNGTRLTVT.

The chain uses TRBV15 and TRBJ1-5; no clear D. The CDR3 consists of 12 residues. Germline loops: CDR1 LNHNV, CDR2 YYDKDF (reference sequence). V lost 1 base, J lost 5 bases, and 3 bases lay in between. CDR3 amino acids: CATSRADQPQHF. In DNA, the CDR3 is TGTGCCACCAGCAGAGCGGATCAGCCCCAGCATTTT.

The chain links TRBV29-1 to TRBJ2-1; TRBD2 aligns across 10 bases. Looked up from germline, CDR1 is SQVTM and CDR2 is ANQGSEA. This CDR3 is 14 amino acids long. V was pared by 8 bases and J by 8 bases, with 12 bases of the junction left unmatched. This CDR3 is CSTRTSGPTYEQFF. As DNA, the CDR3 is TGCAGCACCCGGACTAGCGGTCCTACCTATGAGCAGTTCTTC.

The J gene is TRBJ2-7, the V gene TRBV5-4, with 14 bases lining up with TRBD2. The CDR3 length is 15 residues. Germline V gene lookup returns CDR1 SGHNT and CDR2 YYREEE (reference sequence). V was pared by 4 bases and J by 2 bases, with 2 bases of the junction left unmatched. The CDR3 sequence: CASSPGLAGAYEQYF. As DNA, the CDR3 is TGTGCCAGCAGCCCGGGACTAGCGGGAGCCTACGAGCAGTACTTC.

The chain couples TRBV19 to TRBJ1-2, with a tentative D call TRBD1 (6 bases). V lost 8 bases to trimming and J lost 7 bases, with 17 bases between them. CDR1 and CDR2 from the germline V gene are LNHDA and SQIVND (reference sequence). The CDR3 sequence is 13 residues long. CDR3 coding DNA: TGTGCCAGTCAGGACAGCCTTAGGGGTGGCTACACCTTC. Protein product: CASQDSLRGGYTF.

The rearrangement uses TRBV6-5 and TRBJ1-6; D uncertain. The CDR3 extends over 14 amino acids. Germline assignment: CDR1 MNHEY and CDR2 SVGAGI. V was shortened by 7 bases and J by 7 bases, with 14 bases between the two germline ends. CDR3 DNA: TGTGCCAGCACGAGGCAGAGAGGAAATTCACCCCTCCACTTT. Protein: CASTRQRGNSPLHF.